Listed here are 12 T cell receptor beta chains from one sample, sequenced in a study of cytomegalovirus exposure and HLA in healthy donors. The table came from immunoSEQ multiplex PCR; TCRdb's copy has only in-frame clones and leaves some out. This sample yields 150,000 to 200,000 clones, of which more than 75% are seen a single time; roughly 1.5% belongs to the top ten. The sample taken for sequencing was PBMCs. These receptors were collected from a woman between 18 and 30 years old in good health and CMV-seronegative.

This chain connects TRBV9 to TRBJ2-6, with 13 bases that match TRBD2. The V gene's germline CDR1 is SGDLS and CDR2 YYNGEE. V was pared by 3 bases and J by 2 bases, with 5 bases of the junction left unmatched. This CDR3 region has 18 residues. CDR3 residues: CASSAGLAGVAGANVLTF. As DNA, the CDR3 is TGTGCCAGCAGCGCCGGACTAGCGGGAGTGGCTGGGGCCAACGTCCTGACTTTC.

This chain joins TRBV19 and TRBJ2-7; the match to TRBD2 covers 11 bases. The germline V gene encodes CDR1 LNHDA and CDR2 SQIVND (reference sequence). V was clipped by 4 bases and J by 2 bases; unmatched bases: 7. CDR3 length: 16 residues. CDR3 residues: CASSTTSGGRPYEQYF. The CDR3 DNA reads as TGTGCCAGTAGTACCACTAGCGGGGGACGACCCTACGAGCAGTACTTC.

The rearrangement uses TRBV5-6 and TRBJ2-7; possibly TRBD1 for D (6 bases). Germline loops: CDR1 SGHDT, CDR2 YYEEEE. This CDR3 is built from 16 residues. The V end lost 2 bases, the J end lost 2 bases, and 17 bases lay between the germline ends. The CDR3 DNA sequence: TGTGCCAGCAGCTTTGTTCGGACAGCTGCAGCCTACGAGCAGTACTTC. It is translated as CASSFVRTAAAYEQYF.

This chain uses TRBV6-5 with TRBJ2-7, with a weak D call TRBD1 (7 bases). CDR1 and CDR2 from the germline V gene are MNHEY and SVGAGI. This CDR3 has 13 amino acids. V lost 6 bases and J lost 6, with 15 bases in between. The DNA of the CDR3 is TGTGCCAGCAGGACAGGGAGTAGCGGCGAGCAGTACTTC. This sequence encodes CASRTGSSGEQYF.

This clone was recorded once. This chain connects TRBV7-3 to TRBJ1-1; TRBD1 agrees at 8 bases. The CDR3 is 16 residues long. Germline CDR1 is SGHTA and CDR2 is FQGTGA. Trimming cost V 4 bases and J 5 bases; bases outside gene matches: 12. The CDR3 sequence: CASSSIFQGAKTEAFF. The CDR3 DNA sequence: TGTGCCAGCAGCTCTATCTTTCAGGGGGCTAAGACTGAAGCTTTCTTT.

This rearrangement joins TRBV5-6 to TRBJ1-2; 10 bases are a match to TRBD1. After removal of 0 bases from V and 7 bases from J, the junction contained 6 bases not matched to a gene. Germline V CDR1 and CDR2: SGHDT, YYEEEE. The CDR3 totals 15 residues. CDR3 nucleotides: TGTGCCAGCAGCTTGGGGACAGGGGGTTTTCTTGGCTACACCTTC. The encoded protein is CASSLGTGGFLGYTF.

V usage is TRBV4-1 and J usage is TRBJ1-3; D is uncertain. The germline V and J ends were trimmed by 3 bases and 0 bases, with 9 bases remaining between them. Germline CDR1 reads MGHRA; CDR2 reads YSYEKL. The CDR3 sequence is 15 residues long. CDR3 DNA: TGCGCCAGCAGCCAGGCGGGGTACTCTGGAAACACCATATATTTT. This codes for CASSQAGYSGNTIYF.

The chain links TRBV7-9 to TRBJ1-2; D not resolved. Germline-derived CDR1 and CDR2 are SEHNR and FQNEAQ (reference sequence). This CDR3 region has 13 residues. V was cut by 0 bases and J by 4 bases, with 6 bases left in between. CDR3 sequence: CASSLAGSYGYTF. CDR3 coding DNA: TGTGCCAGCAGCTTAGCCGGTTCCTATGGCTACACCTTC.

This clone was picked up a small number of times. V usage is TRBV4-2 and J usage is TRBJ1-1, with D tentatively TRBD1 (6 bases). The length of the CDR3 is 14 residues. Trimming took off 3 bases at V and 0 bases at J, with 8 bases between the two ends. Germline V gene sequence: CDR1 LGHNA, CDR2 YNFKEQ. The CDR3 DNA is TGTGCCAGCAGCCAGGGACAAGTGAACACTGAAGCTTTCTTT. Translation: CASSQGQVNTEAFF.

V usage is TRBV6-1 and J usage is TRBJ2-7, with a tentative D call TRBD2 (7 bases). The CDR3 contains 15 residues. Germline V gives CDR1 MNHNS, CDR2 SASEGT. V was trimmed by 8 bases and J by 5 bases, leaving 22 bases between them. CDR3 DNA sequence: TGTGCCAGCCAACCTCAAGGGGGGGGATCAGACGAGCAGTACTTC. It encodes CASQPQGGGSDEQYF.

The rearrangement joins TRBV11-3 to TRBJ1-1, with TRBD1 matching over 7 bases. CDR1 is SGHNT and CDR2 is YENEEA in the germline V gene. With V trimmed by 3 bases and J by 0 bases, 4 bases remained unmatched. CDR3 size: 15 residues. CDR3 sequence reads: CASSLGQRMNTEAFF. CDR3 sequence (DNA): TGTGCCAGCAGCTTGGGACAGCGAATGAACACTGAAGCTTTCTTT.

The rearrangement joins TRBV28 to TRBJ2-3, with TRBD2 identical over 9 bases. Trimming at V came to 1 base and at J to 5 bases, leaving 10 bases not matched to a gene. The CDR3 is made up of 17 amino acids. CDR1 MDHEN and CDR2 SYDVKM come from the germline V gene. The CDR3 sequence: CASSLFGLAGAEDTQYF. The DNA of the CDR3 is TGTGCCAGCAGTTTATTTGGATTAGCGGGAGCTGAAGATACGCAGTATTTT.